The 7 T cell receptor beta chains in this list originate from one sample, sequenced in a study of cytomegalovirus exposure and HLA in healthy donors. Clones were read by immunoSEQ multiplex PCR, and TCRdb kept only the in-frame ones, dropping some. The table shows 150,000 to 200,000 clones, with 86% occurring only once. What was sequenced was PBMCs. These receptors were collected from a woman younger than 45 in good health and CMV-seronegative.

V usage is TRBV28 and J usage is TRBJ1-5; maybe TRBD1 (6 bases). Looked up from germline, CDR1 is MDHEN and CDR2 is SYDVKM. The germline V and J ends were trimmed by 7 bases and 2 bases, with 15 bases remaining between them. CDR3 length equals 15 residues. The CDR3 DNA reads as TGTGCCAGCATCGTATCGGGGGGCGGCAATCAGCCCCAGCATTTT. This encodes CASIVSGGGNQPQHF.

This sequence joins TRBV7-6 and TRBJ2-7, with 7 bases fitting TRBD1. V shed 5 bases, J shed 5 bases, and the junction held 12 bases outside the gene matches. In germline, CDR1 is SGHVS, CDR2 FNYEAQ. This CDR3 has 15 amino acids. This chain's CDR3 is CASSPSSRGGDEQYF. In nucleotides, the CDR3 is TGTGCCAGCAGCCCCTCCAGCCGAGGGGGCGACGAGCAGTACTTC.

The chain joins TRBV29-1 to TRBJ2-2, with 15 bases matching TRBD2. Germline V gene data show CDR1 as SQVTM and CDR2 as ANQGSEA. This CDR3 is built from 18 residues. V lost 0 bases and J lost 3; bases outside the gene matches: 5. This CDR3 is CSVEEGTSGRRDTGELFF. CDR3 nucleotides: TGCAGCGTTGAAGAGGGGACTAGCGGGAGGAGGGACACCGGGGAGCTGTTTTTT.

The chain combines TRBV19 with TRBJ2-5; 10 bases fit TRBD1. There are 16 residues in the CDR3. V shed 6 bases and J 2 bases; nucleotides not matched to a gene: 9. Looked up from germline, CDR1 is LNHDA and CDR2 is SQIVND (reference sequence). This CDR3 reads CASRSGTGVLQETQYF. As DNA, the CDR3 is TGTGCCAGTAGATCCGGGACAGGGGTCTTACAAGAGACCCAGTACTTC.

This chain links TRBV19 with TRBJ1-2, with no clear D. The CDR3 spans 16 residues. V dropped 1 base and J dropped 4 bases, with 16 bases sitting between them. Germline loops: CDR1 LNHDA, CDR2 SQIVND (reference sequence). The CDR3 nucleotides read TGTGCCAGTAGTATAGGGGAGTCCCGACGACCCTATGGCTACACCTTC. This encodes CASSIGESRRPYGYTF.

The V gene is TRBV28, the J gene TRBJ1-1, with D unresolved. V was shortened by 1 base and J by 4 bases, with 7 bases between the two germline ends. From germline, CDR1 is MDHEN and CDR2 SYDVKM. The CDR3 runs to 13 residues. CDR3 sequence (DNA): TGTGCCAGCAGTTTATCATCGATCACTGAAGCTTTCTTT. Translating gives CASSLSSITEAFF.

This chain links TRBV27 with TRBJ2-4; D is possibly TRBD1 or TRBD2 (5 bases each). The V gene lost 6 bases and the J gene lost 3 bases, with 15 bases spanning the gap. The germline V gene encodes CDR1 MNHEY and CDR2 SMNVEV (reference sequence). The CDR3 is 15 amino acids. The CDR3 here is CASSAQLGVKNIQYF. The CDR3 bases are TGTGCCAGCAGCGCTCAACTAGGGGTCAAAAACATTCAGTACTTC.